Listed below are T cell receptor beta chains from one sample, sequenced in a study of cytomegalovirus exposure and HLA in healthy donors. Sequencing used immunoSEQ multiplex PCR; TCRdb keeps in-frame clones, though not all of them. Among 300,000 to 450,000 clones, about nine tenths were seen once, and the ten largest hold 0.83%. The sample comprised PBMCs. The source is a young woman in good health and CMV-seronegative. Each CDR3 is given with its conserved first and last residue. The D gene is left open where the match is weak. Only part of the rows carry a size: once, few, many, or a class if the clone is expanded.

>NA|TRBV9|NA|TRBJ1-1
TGTGCCAGCAGCGTAAAGACAGCAGGGGCCATGAACACTGAAGCTTTCTTT
CASSVKTAGAMNTEAFF
>TRBD1|TRBV6-5|NA|TRBJ2-1
TGTGCCAGCAGTGTGGACAGGGGAAGCTACAATGAGCAGTTCTTC
CASSVDRGSYNEQFF
>NA|TRBV4-2|NA|TRBJ1-2
TGTGCCAGCAGCCAAGATGGGGCGTCGCCGTATGGCTACACCTTC
CASSQDGASPYGYTF
>NA|TRBV28|NA|TRBJ1-5
TGTGCCAGCAGTTCTAGGACACCGAATAGCAATCAGCCCCAGCATTTT
CASSSRTPNSNQPQHF
>NA|TRBV5-5|NA|TRBJ1-5
TGTGCCAGCAGCGACGGGGCAGGGAGGCTTCAGCCCCAGCATTTT
CASSDGAGRLQPQHF
>NA|TRBV18|NA|TRBJ2-5
TGTGCCAGCTCGCCGCCGGGACAACAAGAGACCCAGTACTTC
CASSPPGQQETQYF
>NA|TRBV2|NA|TRBJ2-4
TGTGCCAGCAGCCTTCAACGCGTAGCCAAAAACATTCAGTACTTC
CASSLQRVAKNIQYF
>TRBD1|TRBV9|NA|TRBJ1-5
TGTGCCAGCAGCGTCCGCCGAGACAGGGGAAGCAATCAGCCCCAGCATTTT
CASSVRRDRGSNQPQHF
>NA|TRBV29-1|NA|TRBJ1-2
TGCAGCGCCGAGGACCGCGGGGCCGATATTGGCTACACCTTC
CSAEDRGADIGYTF
>TRBD2|TRBV15|once|TRBJ2-3
TGTGCCACCAGCAGTCGGCGGGGGGGCTCCCCAGATACGCAGTATTTT
CATSSRRGGSPDTQYF
>TRBD2|TRBV4-1|NA|TRBJ2-5
TGCGCCAGCAGCAATCGGGGGGGTGAGGGGAACGTTGAGACCCAGTACTTC
CASSNRGGEGNVETQYF
>TRBD1|TRBV18|NA|TRBJ1-5
TGTGCCAGCTCCCTACTCCGGACAGGCCATAGCAATCAGCCCCAGCATTTT
CASSLLRTGHSNQPQHF
>TRBD1|TRBV25-1|NA|TRBJ1-1
TGTGCCAGCAGTGACCACCGACAGGGACAGACTGAAGCTTTCTTT
CASSDHRQGQTEAFF
>NA|TRBV7-8|NA|TRBJ2-7
TGTGCCAGCAGCTTCTACGACAGCTCCTACGAGCAGTACTTC
CASSFYDSSYEQYF
>TRBD1|TRBV25-1|NA|TRBJ2-2
TGTGCCAGCAGTGGACAGGGGGGATACACCGGGGAGCTGTTTTTT
CASSGQGGYTGELFF
>TRBD1|TRBV5-6|NA|TRBJ2-7
TGTGCCAGCAGCTTGTGGTTGGGGGACAGAGCCTACGAGCAGTACTTC
CASSLWLGDRAYEQYF
>TRBD1|TRBV5-1|NA|TRBJ2-7
TGCGCCAGCAGCTTGGTTGGGGACAGCTCCTACGAGCAGTACTTC
CASSLVGDSSYEQYF
>NA|TRBV7-9|NA|TRBJ1-4
TGTGCCAGCAGCTTAGCGGGGGGGACCAATGAAAAACTGTTTTTT
CASSLAGGTNEKLFF
>TRBD1|TRBV15|NA|TRBJ1-5
TGTGCCACCAGCAGAGGACAGGGGCGTAATCAGCCCCAGCATTTT
CATSRGQGRNQPQHF
>NA|TRBV4-1|NA|TRBJ2-5
TGCGCCAGCAGCCAAGATGAAACTAGCTCGGAGACCCAGTACTTC
CASSQDETSSETQYF
>NA|TRBV27|few|TRBJ1-5
TGTGCCAGCAGTTCGTTCACAGGGTCGGTGAGTCAGCCCCAGCATTTT
CASSSFTGSVSQPQHF
>NA|TRBV4-1|few|TRBJ2-1
TGCGCCAGCAGCCAAGATTTTGCGGGATACAATGAGCAGTTCTTC
CASSQDFAGYNEQFF
>TRBD1|TRBV4-1|NA|TRBJ1-1
TGCGCCAGCAGCTGGTACAGGGGGCAATTGAACACTGAAGCTTTCTTT
CASSWYRGQLNTEAFF
>TRBD1|TRBV18|NA|TRBJ1-6
TGTGCCAGCTCACCACGGGACAGCGAAGTTCCACCCCTCCACTTT
CASSPRDSEVPPLHF
>NA|TRBV27|NA|TRBJ2-7
TGTGCCAGCAGTTTATCTTACCAGGGGGGAGAGCAGTACTTC
CASSLSYQGGEQYF
>TRBD1|TRBV27|NA|TRBJ1-5
TGTGCCAGCAGTTTATTGGGACAGCTCAATCAGCCCCAGCATTTT
CASSLLGQLNQPQHF
>NA|TRBV5-4|NA|TRBJ2-5
TGTGCCAGCAGCTTCCCCGGGGGTAGCGGAGAGACCCAGTACTTC
CASSFPGGSGETQYF
>NA|TRBV19|NA|TRBJ1-1
TGTGCCAGTAGTATAGATATACGGGCTGAAGCTTTCTTT
CASSIDIRAEAFF
>NA|TRBV27|NA|TRBJ1-5
TGTGCCAGCAGTTTTAGCAGGGGAGGCAATCAGCCCCAGCATTTT
CASSFSRGGNQPQHF
>TRBD2|TRBV30|NA|TRBJ2-2
TGTGCCTGGAGTGGTCTAGCGGGATTGACAACCGGGGAGCTGTTTTTT
CAWSGLAGLTTGELFF
>NA|TRBV5-6|NA|TRBJ1-2
TGTGCCAGCACCCGACTGGACAGAGCTAACTATGGCTACACCTTC
CASTRLDRANYGYTF
>NA|TRBV18|NA|TRBJ1-2
TGTGCCAGCTCACCAGGGACATCCCAACCCTATGGCTACACCTTC
CASSPGTSQPYGYTF
>TRBD2|TRBV11-1|once|TRBJ2-7
TGTGCCAGCAGCTTAGGGACTAGTATCGGCGAGCAGTACTTC
CASSLGTSIGEQYF
>TRBD2|TRBV5-1|once|TRBJ2-3
TGCGCCAGCAGCTTGCGGACTAGCGGGTCAGATACGCAGTATTTT
CASSLRTSGSDTQYF
>TRBD2|TRBV15|NA|TRBJ2-7
TGTGCCACCAGCAATCTAGCGGGACTCTCTGCCTACGAGCAGTACTTC
CATSNLAGLSAYEQYF
>NA|TRBV6-6|few|TRBJ2-7
TGTGCCAGCAGTTATTCCTCGGGGATCGCCGAGCAGTACTTC
CASSYSSGIAEQYF
>NA|TRBV27|once|TRBJ1-5
TGTGCCAGCAGTTTAATGGGTGGTAGTTTCTTAGCAGCCCAGCATTTT
CASSLMGGSFLAAQHF
>NA|TRBV28|NA|TRBJ1-5
TGTGCCAGCAGTTTTATCCGGACACCTCCAGGGCCCCAGCATTTT
CASSFIRTPPGPQHF
>NA|TRBV9|NA|TRBJ2-5
TGTGCCAGCAGCGTAGCCCTGACTAGAGGTGAGACCCAGTACTTC
CASSVALTRGETQYF
>TRBD1|TRBV19|NA|TRBJ1-5
TGTGCCAGTAACCGGGACAGGGTCAGCAATCAGCCCCAGCATTTT
CASNRDRVSNQPQHF
>TRBD1|TRBV5-1|NA|TRBJ2-5
TGCGCCAGCAGCGTTACAGGGGGCGCGGAGACCCAGTACTTC
CASSVTGGAETQYF
>NA|TRBV13|few|TRBJ2-7
TGTGCCAGCAGCTCCATAGACGAGCAGTACTTC
CASSSIDEQYF
>TRBD2|TRBV25-1|NA|TRBJ2-1
TGTGCCAGCAGTGCCATGACTAGCGGGAGTTACAATGAGCAGTTCTTC
CASSAMTSGSYNEQFF
>TRBD2|TRBV5-1|few|TRBJ2-1
TGCGCCAGCAGAGGTTTAGCGGGAGGGCCAGTCAATGAGCAGTTCTTC
CASRGLAGGPVNEQFF
>TRBD2|TRBV2|NA|TRBJ2-7
TGTGCCAGCAGCGCGGGGCGGGGGGGCCGCGAGCAGTACTTC
CASSAGRGGREQYF
>NA|TRBV7-9|NA|TRBJ1-5
TGTGCCAGCAGCCAAGGGGCAGGGGATGGCAATCAGCCCCAGCATTTT
CASSQGAGDGNQPQHF
>NA|TRBV11-2|NA|TRBJ1-1
TGTGCCAGCAGCTTAGGACCGACATTTGAAGCTTTCTTT
CASSLGPTFEAFF
>NA|TRBV27|NA|TRBJ2-3
TGTGCCAGCAGTCCCACTAGCACAGATACGCAGTATTTT
CASSPTSTDTQYF
>TRBD1|TRBV18|once|TRBJ1-1
TGTGCCAGCTCACCCCAGGGGGGTGACACTGAAGCTTTCTTT
CASSPQGGDTEAFF
>TRBD2|TRBV5-1|NA|TRBJ2-3
TGCGCCAGCAGCTTGGCCTCAGCGGGAGGGCCTGTAGGATTGTCTACGCAGTATTTT
CASSLASAGGPVGLSTQYF
>NA|TRBV27|NA|TRBJ2-3
TGTGCCAGCAGTTTATTGCAGTCCCCACGCACAGATACGCAGTATTTT
CASSLLQSPRTDTQYF
>TRBD2|TRBV5-1|NA|TRBJ2-3
TGCGCCAGCAGCACTGGGACTAGCACCGATACGCAGTATTTT
CASSTGTSTDTQYF
>TRBD2|TRBV6-1|NA|TRBJ2-7
TGTGCCAGTGTAATGAGCGGGAGGAGCTCCTACGAGCAGTACTTC
CASVMSGRSSYEQYF
>NA|TRBV5-1|NA|TRBJ2-7
TGCGCCAGCAGCTTGGTTCAGGGGCCCGTAATGTACGAGCAGTACTTC
CASSLVQGPVMYEQYF
>NA|TRBV28|NA|TRBJ2-7
TGTGCCAGCAGTTCGGACTGGAACGAGCAGTACTTC
CASSSDWNEQYF
>TRBD2|TRBV7-2|NA|TRBJ2-5
TGTGCCAGCAGCCTGGGGACTAGCGGGACAGAGACCCAGTACTTC
CASSLGTSGTETQYF
>TRBD2|TRBV9|NA|TRBJ2-7
TGTGCCAGCAGCCCACTTATAGCGGGTAGCTCCTACGAGCAGTACTTC
CASSPLIAGSSYEQYF
>TRBD2|TRBV19|NA|TRBJ2-1
TGTGCCAGTAGTATATTAGCGGGCAATGAGCAGTTCTTC
CASSILAGNEQFF
>TRBD2|TRBV19|NA|TRBJ2-1
TGTGCCAGTACCATTGGGACTACGAGAACCTACAATGAGCAGTTCTTC
CASTIGTTRTYNEQFF
>NA|TRBV7-9|NA|TRBJ1-2
TGTGCCAGCAGCCCAACAGGGTCCGATGGCTACACCTTC
CASSPTGSDGYTF